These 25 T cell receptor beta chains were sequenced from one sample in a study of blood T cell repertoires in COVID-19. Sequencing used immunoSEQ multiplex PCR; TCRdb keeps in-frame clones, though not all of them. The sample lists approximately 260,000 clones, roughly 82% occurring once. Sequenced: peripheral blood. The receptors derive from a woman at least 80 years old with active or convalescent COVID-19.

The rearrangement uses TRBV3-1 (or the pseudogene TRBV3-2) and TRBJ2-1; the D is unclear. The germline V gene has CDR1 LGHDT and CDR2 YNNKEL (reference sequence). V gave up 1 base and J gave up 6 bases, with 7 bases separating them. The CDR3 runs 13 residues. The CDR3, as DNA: TGTGCCAGCAGCCAAGGCGGTTCCAATGAGCAGTTCTTC. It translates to CASSQGGSNEQFF.

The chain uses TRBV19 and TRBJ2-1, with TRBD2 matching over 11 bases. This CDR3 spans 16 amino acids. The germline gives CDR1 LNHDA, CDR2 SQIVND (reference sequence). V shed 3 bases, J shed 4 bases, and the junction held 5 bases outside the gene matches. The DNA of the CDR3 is TGTGCCAGTAGTATCAGTACTAGCGGGGGATACAATGAGCAGTTCTTC. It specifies CASSISTSGGYNEQFF.

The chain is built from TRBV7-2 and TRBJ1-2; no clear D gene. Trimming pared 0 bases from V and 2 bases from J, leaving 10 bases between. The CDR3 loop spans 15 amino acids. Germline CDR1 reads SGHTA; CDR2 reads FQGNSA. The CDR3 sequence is CASSLALPGNYGYTF. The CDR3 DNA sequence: TGTGCCAGCAGCTTAGCACTCCCGGGAAACTATGGCTACACCTTC.

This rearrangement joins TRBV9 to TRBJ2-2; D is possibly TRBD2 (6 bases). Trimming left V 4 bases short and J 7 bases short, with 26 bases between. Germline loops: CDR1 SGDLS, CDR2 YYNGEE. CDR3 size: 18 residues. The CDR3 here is CASSPTPWGNGGSGELFF. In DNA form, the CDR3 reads TGTGCCAGCAGCCCCACCCCATGGGGGAACGGGGGTAGCGGGGAGCTGTTTTTT.

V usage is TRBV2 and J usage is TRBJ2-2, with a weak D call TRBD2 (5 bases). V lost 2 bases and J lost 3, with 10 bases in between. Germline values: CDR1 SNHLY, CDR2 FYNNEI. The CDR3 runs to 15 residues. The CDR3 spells CASSESSGYTGELFF. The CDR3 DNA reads TGTGCCAGCAGTGAATCAAGCGGTTACACCGGGGAGCTGTTTTTT.

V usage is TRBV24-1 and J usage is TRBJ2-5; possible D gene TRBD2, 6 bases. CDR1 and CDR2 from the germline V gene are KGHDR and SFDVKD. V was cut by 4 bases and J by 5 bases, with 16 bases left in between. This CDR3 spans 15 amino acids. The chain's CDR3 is CATSDPVAGSETQYF. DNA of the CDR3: TGTGCCACCAGTGACCCCGTCGCGGGGTCGGAGACCCAGTACTTC.

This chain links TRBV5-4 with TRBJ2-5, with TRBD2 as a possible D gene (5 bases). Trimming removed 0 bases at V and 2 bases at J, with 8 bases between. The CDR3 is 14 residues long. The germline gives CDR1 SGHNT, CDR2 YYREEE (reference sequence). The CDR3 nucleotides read TGTGCCAGCAGCTTGGAAAGCGGACAAGAGACCCAGTACTTC. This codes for CASSLESGQETQYF.

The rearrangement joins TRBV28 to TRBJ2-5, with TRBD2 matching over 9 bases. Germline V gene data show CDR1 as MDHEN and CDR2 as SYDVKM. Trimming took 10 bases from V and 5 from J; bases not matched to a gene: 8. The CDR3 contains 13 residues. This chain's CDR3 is CATGGRAWETQYF. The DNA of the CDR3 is TGTGCCACCGGCGGGAGGGCCTGGGAGACCCAGTACTTC.

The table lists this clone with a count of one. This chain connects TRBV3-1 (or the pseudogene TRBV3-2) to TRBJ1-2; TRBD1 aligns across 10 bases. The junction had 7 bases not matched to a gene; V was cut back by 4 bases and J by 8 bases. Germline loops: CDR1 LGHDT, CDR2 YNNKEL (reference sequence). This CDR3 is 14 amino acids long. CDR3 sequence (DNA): TGTGCCAGCAGCCGGGGACAGGGGTTATACGGCTACACCTTC. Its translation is CASSRGQGLYGYTF.

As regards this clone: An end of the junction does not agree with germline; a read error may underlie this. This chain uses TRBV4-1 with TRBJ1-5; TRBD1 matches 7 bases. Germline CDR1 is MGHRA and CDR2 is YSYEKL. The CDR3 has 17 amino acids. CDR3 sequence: CASSQAAWTGPNQSQHF. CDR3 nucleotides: TGCGCCAGCAGCCAAGCTGCCTGGACAGGCCCTAATCAGTCCCAGCATTTT.

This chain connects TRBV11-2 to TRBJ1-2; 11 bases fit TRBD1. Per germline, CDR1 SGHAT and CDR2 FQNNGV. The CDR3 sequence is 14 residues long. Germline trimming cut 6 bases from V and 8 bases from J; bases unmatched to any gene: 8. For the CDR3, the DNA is TGTGCCAGCAGGAGGACAGGGGGCGCAGGGGGCTACACCTTC. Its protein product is CASRRTGGAGGYTF.

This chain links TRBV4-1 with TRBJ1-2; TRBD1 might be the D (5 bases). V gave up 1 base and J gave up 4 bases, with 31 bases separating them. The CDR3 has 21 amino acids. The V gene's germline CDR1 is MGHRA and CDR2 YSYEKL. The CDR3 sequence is CASSQATVTRVKVKTVYGYTF. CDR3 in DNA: TGCGCCAGCAGCCAAGCTACGGTAACACGTGTCAAAGTAAAGACAGTCTATGGCTACACCTTC.

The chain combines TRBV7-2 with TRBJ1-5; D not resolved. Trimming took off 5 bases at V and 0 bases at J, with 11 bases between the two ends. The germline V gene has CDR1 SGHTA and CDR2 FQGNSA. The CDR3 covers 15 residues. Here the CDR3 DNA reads TGTGCCAGCAGCCGGGGTATAAGTAGCAATCAGCCCCAGCATTTT. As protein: CASSRGISSNQPQHF.

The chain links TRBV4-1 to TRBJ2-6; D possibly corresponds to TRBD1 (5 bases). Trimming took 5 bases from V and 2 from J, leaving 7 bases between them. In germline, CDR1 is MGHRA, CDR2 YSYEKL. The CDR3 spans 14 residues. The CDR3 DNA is TGCGCCAGCAGCAAGGACACTGGGGCCAACGTCCTGACTTTC. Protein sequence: CASSKDTGANVLTF.

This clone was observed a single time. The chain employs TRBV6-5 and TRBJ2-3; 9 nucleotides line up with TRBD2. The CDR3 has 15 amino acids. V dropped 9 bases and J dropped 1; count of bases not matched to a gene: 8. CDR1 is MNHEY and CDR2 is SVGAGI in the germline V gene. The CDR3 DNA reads TGTGCCAGTACCGAAATAGCGGGAGGCACAGATACGCAGTATTTT. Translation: CASTEIAGGTDTQYF.

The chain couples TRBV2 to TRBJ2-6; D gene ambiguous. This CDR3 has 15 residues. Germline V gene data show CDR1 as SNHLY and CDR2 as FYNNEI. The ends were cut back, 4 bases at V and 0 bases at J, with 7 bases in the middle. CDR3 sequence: CASSVTASGANVLTF. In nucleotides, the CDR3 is TGTGCCAGCAGTGTTACAGCCTCTGGGGCCAACGTCCTGACTTTC.

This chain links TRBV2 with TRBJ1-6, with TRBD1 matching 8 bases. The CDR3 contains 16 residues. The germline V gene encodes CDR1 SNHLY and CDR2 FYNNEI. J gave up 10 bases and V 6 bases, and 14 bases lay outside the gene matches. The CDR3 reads CASRGDPGGLLSPLHF. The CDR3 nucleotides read TGTGCCAGCAGAGGGGACCCAGGGGGCCTATTATCACCCCTCCACTTT.

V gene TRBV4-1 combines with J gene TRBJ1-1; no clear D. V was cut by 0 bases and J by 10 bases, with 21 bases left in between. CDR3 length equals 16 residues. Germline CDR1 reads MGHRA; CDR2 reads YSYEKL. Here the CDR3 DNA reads TGCGCCAGCAGCCAAGATTCGGCTTCTTTGCCCCGGGTAGCTTTCTTT. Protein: CASSQDSASLPRVAFF.

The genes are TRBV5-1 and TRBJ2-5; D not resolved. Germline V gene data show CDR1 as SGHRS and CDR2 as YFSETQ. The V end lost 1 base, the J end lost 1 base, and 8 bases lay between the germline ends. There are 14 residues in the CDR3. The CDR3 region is CASSLIMAQETQYF. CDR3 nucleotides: TGCGCCAGCAGCTTGATTATGGCCCAAGAGACCCAGTACTTC.

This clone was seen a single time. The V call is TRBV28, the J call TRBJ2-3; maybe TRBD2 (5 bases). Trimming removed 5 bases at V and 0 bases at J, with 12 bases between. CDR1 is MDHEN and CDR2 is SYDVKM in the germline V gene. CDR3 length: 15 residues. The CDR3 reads CASSRVATSTDTQYF. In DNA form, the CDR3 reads TGTGCCAGCAGTCGAGTAGCGACTAGCACAGATACGCAGTATTTT. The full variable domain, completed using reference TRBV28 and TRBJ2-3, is DVKVTQSSRYLVKRTGEKVFLECVQDMDHENMFWYRQDPGLGLRLIYFSYDVKMKEKGDIPEGYSVSREKKERFSLILESASTNQTSMYLCASSRVATSTDTQYFGPGTRLTVL.

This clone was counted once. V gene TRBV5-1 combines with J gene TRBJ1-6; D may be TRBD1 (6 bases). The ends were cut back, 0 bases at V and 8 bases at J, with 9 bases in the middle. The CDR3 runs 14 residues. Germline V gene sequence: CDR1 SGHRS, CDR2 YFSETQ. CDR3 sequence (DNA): TGCGCCAGCAGCTTGGTGAGACAGGATTCACCCCTCCACTTT. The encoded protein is CASSLVRQDSPLHF.

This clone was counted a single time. The chain's CDR3 is CASSPSTGGSETQYF. CDR3 bases: TGTGCCAGCTCACCGTCGACAGGGGGCTCAGAGACCCAGTACTTC. The chain combines TRBV18 with TRBJ2-5; 10 bases agree with TRBD1. Trimming removed 3 bases from V and 4 bases from J; junction bases left unmatched: 5. Germline CDR1 is KGHSH and CDR2 is LQKENI. This CDR3 region has 15 residues.

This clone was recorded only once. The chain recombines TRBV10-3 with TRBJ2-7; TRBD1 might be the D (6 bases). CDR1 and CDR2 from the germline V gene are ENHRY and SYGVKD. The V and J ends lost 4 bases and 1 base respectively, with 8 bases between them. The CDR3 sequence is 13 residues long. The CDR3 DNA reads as TGTGCCATCAGTGTGGACAGTTCCTACGAGCAGTACTTC. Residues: CAISVDSSYEQYF.

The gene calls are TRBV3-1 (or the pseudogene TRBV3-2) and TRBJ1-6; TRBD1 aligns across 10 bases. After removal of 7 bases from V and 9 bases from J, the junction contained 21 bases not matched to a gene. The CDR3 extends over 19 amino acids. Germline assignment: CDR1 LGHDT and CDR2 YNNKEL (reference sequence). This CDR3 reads CASIVRDRGDTRQGSPLHF. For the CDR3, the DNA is TGTGCCAGCATCGTCCGGGACAGGGGCGACACTCGGCAGGGTTCACCCCTCCACTTT.

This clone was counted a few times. The CDR3 loop reads CASSGQGVNEQFF. The DNA of the CDR3 is TGTGCCAGCAGTGGCCAGGGGGTCAATGAGCAGTTCTTC. This chain uses TRBV2 with TRBJ2-1; 7 bases are a match to TRBD1. Germline V lookup: CDR1 SNHLY, CDR2 FYNNEI. V was clipped by 4 bases and J by 6 bases; unmatched bases: 3. This CDR3 is 13 amino acids long.